The source of this T cell receptor beta chain is a study of vaccination effects on CD4 cells after COVID-19 (dated by TCRdb to 2021 to 2024). Regarding the complete study: To identify antigen-specific CD4+ T cell clonotypes by their expansion, the ViraFEST assay first stimulated PBMC with viral peptide pools and then applied TCR sequencing. The full study included roughly 11 COVID-19 convalescent patients and a few SARS-CoV-2-naive healthy vaccine recipients. Two doses of either the BNT162b2 or the mRNA-1273 mRNA SARS-CoV-2 vaccine were administered to participants. A few million PBMC per well were cultured with 8.5 to 10 ug/ml peptides in IMDM containing approximately 4.7% human AB serum, roughly 10 IU/ml IL-2 and gentamicin. In the study, cultures from other donors were sequenced using the Oncomine TCR Beta short-read assay on an Illumina iSeq 100. In both COVID-19 convalescent patients and infection-naive vaccine recipients, the study compared SARS-CoV-2 spike-specific CD4+ TCR repertoires from before mRNA vaccination with those from after it.

The germline V gene (reference sequence) specifies LNHDA as CDR1 and SQIVND as CDR2. The V end gives up 5 bases and the J end 5 bases, leaving 14 bases in the junction not matched to a gene. The cysteine opens and the phenylalanine closes a CDR3 of 16 amino acids. CDR3 DNA is the only sequence kept; it has 48 bases, read in frame from the first base. About this clone itself: Its antigen is unknown. No base-level quality is on record; no much larger clone is a single base apart.

Results the study describes overall, beyond this receptor: Clones induced by infection and clones induced by vaccination both contracted markedly at late timepoints after vaccination, which fits with T cell responses waning over time. In healthy vaccine recipients, vaccine-induced clones were almost all SARS-CoV-2 mono-reactive, with only 1 of 255 being cross-reactive with common cold coronaviruses. Limitations of the study were the small number of convalescent patients and the absence of early post-infection timepoints.

Receptors were amplified or captured by the immunoSEQ multiplex PCR assay. DNA from the cultured and isolated CD4+ T cells underwent TCR beta CDR3 sequencing. Per the source publication's procedure: Non-productive TCR sequences were discarded, and reads were trimmed to the CDR3 region, with only CDR3s of 7 or more amino acids retained. Antigen-specific clonotypes were identified using the MANAFEST web app by comparison of expansion in peptide wells against reference cultures. For clones to be considered positive, expansion at FDR<0.05 versus reference and all other wells, an odds ratio above 5, and a frequency above 0.1% in two replicate wells were required. Cross-reactive clonotypes were defined as significantly expanded in SARS-CoV-2 spike wells and in at least one common cold coronavirus spike condition. Using the stringdist R package, CDR3 similarity was measured by Levenshtein distance, and unrooted trees were constructed with ape in R 3.6.1. Drawn from immuneACCESS, this table holds only the in-frame rearrangements with V and J called that TCRdb kept. Clones are partly lost; checked studies trace under half to an unresolved V gene and leave the rest unexplained. V, J and clone size reflect that table, while D and trimming were determined from the DNA. The sample table contains more than 35,000 clones; only one count was recorded for roughly 82% of them. The ten largest make up under 3% of the sample.

After more than nine days of culture, CD4+ T cells were isolated with the EasySep CD4+ T cell isolation kit. The absence of prior SARS-CoV-2 infection in healthy vaccine recipients was confirmed by negative nucleocapsid antibodies before and after vaccination. On days 3 and 7, half of the culture medium was replaced with fresh IL-2-containing medium. Unless noted otherwise, every peptide stimulation condition was grown in triplicate wells. Using Ficoll-Paque Plus gradient centrifugation, PBMC were separated from whole blood and then either used fresh or cryopreserved at -140C. Genomic DNA was extracted from cultured CD4+ T cells with the QIAamp micro DNA kit.

The clonotype was recovered from a human donor who received a COVID-19 vaccine. The receptor chain draws on TRBV19 and TRBJ1-1; 7 bases in the middle match TRBD1. The sample here was CD4+ T cells from PBMCs cultured without peptide, taken before COVID-19 vaccination. The DNA sequence reads TGTGCCAGTAGTCCCCGATTCGCGACAGGGTTGACTGAAGCTTTCTTT. The resulting protein is CASSPRFATGLTEAFF.